This T cell receptor beta chain was observed in a study of vaccination and CD4 T cells after COVID-19. A note on this clonotype: No antigen is known for it.

The time point here: late sampling 161 to 241 days after vaccination in a few convalescent patients. Treatment meaning: approximately 11-day PBMC culture with coronavirus spike peptide pools or control peptides (ViraFEST assay). The Oncomine TCR Beta short-read assay was applied to DNA of cultured CD4+ T cells. TCRdb redid the calling of the PCR reads with MiXCR, one entry per CDR3 protein. The sample contains around 15,000 distinct CDR3 sequences, around 47% of which appear only once. This CDR3 comprises 14 residues. J lost 4 bases, V lost 4 bases, and 2 bases had no gene match. The germline gives CDR1 MNHEY, CDR2 SVGAGI.

The sample was CD4+ T cells from blood, cultured in vitro, taken about 7 months after SARS-CoV-2 vaccination. This chain connects TRBV6-5 to TRBJ2-7; 12 nucleotides match TRBD2. The sequence was obtained from a human donor who had recovered from COVID-19. CDR3 coding DNA: TGTGCCAGCAGTTCAACTAGCGGGGGGTACGAGCAGTACTTC. The encoded protein is CASSSTSGGYEQYF.